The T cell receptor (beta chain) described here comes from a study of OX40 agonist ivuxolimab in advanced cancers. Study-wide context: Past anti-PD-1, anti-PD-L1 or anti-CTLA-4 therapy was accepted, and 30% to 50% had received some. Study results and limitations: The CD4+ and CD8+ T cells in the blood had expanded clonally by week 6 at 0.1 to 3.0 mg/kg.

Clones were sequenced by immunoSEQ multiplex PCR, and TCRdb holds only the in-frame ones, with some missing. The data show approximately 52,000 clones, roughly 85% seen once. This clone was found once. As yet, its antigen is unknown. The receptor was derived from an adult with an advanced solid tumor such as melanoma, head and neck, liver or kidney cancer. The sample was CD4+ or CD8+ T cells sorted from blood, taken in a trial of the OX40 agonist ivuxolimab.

The CDR3 bases are TGTGCCAGCCTCCGGGACGGTGAAGAGACCCAGTACTTC. Translation: CASLRDGEETQYF. This rearrangement joins TRBV19 to TRBJ2-5; D possibly matches TRBD1 or TRBD2 (5 bases each). The CDR3 loop spans 13 amino acids. V was pared by 9 bases and J by 3 bases, with 14 bases between. Germline-derived CDR1 and CDR2 are LNHDA and SQIVND (reference sequence).